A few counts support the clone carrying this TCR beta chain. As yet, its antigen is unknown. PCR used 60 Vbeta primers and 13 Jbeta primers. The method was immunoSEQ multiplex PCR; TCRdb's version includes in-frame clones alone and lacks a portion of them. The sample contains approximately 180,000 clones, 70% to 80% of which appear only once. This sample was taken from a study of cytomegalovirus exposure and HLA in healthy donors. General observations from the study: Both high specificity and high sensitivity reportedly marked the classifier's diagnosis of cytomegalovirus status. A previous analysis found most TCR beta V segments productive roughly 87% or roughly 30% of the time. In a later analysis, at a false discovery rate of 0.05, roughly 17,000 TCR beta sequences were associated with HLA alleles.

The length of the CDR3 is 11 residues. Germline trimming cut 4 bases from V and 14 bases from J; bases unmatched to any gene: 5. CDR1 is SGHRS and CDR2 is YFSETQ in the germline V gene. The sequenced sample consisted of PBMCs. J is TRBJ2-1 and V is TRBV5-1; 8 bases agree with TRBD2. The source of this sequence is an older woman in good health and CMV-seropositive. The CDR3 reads CASSPGLGEFF. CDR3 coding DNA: TGCGCCAGCAGCCCGGGACTAGGCGAGTTCTTC.